This T cell receptor beta chain was obtained from a study of T cells after yellow fever vaccination. Regarding the study as a whole: Contaminating bulk clonotypes could be abundant in FACS-sorted repertoires.

The J segment lost 3 bases and the V segment lost 6 bases, leaving 8 bases of the junction unmatched. The length of the CDR3 is 15 residues. The germline V gene has CDR1 MDHEN and CDR2 SYDVKM. TCRdb independently ran MiXCR on the 5' RACE reads; one entry per CDR3 protein. The repertoire has about 320,000 distinct CDR3 sequences, around 10% of them found once; the top ten carry over 3%. About this clonotype itself: Its specificity is not known.

V is TRBV28 and J is TRBJ1-5, with 7 bases matching TRBD1. This TCR derives from a man younger than 35 who received the YFV17D yellow fever vaccine. This specimen was CD4+ T cells sorted from PBMCs, taken 45 days after the yellow fever booster vaccination. The DNA of the CDR3 is TGTGCCAGCAGGTCCGAGGGGACAGACAATCAGCCCCAGCATTTT. Amino acids: CASRSEGTDNQPQHF.